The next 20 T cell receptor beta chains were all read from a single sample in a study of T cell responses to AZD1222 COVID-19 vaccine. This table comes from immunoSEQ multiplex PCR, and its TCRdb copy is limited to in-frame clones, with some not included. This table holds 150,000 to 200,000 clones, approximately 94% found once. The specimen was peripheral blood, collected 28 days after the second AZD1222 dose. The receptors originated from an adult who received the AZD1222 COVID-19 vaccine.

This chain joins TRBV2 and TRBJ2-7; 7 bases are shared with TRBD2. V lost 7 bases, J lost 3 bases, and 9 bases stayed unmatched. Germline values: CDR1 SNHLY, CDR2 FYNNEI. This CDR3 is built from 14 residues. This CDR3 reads CASKSASGFYEQYF. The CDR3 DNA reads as TGTGCCAGCAAGAGCGCTAGCGGCTTCTACGAGCAGTACTTC.

The CDR3 DNA is TGTGCCAGCGAGAAGGGCAATCAGCCCCAGCATTTT. It is translated as CASEKGNQPQHF. The V gene is TRBV2, the J gene TRBJ1-5, with D hard to call. CDR3 length: 12 amino acids. The germline gives CDR1 SNHLY, CDR2 FYNNEI. Trimming stripped 8 bases from V and 2 bases from J, with 7 bases between. Filled out from reference TRBV2 and TRBJ1-5, the complete variable domain reads EPEVTQTPSHQVTQMGQEVILRCVPISNHLYFYWYRQILGQKVEFLVSFYNNEISEKSEIFDDQFSVERPDGSNFTLKIRSTKLEDSAMYFCASEKGNQPQHFGDGTRLSIL.

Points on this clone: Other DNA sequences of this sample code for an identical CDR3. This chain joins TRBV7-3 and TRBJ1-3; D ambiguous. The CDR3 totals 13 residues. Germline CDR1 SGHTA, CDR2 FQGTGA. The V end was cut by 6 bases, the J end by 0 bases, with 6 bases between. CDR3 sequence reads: CASSPSSGNTIYF. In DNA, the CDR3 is TGTGCCAGCAGTCCCTCCTCTGGAAACACCATATATTTT.

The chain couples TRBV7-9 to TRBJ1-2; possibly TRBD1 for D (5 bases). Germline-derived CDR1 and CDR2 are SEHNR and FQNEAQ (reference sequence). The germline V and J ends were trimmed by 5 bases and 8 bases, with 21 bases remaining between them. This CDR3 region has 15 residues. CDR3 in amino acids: CASSSGFGTQTGYTF. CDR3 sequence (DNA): TGTGCCAGCAGCAGTGGGTTCGGGACCCAAACGGGCTACACCTTC.

The CDR3 region has the DNA TGCAGCGTTGAAGACTATGGCTACACCTTC. It specifies CSVEDYGYTF. The chain combines TRBV29-1 with TRBJ1-2, with D unresolved. CDR3 length: 10 amino acids. Germline CDR1 and CDR2: SQVTM and ANQGSEA. Trimming shortened V by 0 bases and J by 4 bases, and 0 bases separated the two germline ends.

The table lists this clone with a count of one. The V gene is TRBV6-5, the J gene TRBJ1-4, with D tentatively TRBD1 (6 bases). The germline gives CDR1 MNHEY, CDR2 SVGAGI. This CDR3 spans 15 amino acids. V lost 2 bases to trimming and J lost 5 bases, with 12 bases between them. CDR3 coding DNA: TGTGCCAGCAGTTACCGAGGGGGGGTAAATGAAAAACTGTTTTTT. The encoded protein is CASSYRGGVNEKLFF.

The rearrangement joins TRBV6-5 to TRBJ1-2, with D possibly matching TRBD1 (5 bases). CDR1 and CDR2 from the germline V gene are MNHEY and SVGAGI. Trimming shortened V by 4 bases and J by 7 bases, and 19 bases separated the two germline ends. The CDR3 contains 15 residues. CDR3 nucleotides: TGTGCCAGCAGTTCCCCCAGGGAAGGCAGGAGTGGCTACACCTTC. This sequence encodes CASSSPREGRSGYTF.

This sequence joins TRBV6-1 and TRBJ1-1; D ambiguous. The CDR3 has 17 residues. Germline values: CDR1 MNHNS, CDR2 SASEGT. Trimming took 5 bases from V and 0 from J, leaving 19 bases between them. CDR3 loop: CASSKGPIGPMNTEAFF. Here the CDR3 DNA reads TGTGCCAGCAGTAAAGGGCCCATAGGGCCCATGAACACTGAAGCTTTCTTT.

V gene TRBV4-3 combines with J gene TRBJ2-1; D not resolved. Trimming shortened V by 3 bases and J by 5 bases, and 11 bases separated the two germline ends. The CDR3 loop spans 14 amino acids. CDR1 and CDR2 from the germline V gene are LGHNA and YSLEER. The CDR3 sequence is CASSHANRDNEQFF. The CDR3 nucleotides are TGCGCCAGCAGCCATGCGAATAGAGACAATGAGCAGTTCTTC.

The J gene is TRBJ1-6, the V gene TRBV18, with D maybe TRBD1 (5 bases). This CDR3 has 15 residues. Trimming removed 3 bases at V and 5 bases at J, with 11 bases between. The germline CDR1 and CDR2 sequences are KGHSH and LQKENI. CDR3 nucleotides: TGTGCCAGCTCACCCAGGGACGGAGATAATTCACCCCTCCACTTT. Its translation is CASSPRDGDNSPLHF.

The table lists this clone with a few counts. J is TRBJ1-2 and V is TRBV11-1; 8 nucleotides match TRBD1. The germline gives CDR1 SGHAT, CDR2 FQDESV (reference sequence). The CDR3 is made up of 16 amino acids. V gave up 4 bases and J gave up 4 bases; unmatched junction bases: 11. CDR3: CASSSPSGQAGYGYTF. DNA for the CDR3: TGTGCCAGCAGCTCTCCATCGGGACAGGCGGGCTATGGCTACACCTTC.

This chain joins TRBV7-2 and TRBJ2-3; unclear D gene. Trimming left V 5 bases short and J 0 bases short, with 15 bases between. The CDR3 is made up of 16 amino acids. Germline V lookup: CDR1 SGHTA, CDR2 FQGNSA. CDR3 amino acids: CASSLAALPSTDTQYF. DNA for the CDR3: TGTGCCAGCAGCCTCGCAGCCCTACCTAGCACAGATACGCAGTATTTT.

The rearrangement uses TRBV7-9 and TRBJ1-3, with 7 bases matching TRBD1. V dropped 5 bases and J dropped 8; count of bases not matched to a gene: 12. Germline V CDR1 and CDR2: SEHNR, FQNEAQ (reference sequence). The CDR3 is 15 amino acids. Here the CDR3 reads CASSQAGTARHTIYF. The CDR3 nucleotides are TGTGCCAGCAGCCAGGCCGGGACAGCAAGACACACCATATATTTT.

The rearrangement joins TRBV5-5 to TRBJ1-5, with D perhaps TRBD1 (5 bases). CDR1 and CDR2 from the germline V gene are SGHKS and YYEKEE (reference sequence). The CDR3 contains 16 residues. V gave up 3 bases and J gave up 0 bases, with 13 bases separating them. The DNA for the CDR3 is TGTGCCAGCAGCTCTCTTGGGGGATATAGCAATCAGCCCCAGCATTTT. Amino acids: CASSSLGGYSNQPQHF. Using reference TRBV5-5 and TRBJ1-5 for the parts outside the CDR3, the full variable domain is DAGVTQSPTHLIKTRGQQVTLRCSPISGHKSVSWYQQVLGQGPQFIFQYYEKEERGRGNFPDRFSARQFPNYSSELNVNALLLGDSALYLCASSSLGGYSNQPQHFGDGTRLSIL.

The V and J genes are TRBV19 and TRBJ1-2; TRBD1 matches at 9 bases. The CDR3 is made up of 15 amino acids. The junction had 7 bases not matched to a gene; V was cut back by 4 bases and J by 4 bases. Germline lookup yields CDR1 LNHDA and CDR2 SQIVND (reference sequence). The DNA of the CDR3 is TGTGCCAGTAGTAACAGGGGGCGGGGAGTCTATGGCTACACCTTC. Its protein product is CASSNRGRGVYGYTF.

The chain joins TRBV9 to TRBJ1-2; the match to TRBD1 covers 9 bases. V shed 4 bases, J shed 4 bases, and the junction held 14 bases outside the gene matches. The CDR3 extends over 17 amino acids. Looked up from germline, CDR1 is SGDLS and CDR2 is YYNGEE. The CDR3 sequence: CASSSGQGPSPVYGYTF. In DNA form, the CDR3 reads TGTGCCAGCAGCTCGGGACAGGGTCCAAGTCCCGTCTATGGCTACACCTTC.

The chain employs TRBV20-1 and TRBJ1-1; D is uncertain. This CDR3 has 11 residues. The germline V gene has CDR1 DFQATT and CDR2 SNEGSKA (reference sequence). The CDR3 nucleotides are TGCAGCCCCCGGGCAGCCACTGAAGCTTTCTTT. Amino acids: CSPRAATEAFF.

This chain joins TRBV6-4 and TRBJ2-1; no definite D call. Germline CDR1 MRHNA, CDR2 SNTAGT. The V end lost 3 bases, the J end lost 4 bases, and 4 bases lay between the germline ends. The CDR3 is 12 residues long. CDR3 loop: CASSDQYNEQFF. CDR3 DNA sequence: TGTGCCAGCAGTGATCAGTACAATGAGCAGTTCTTC.

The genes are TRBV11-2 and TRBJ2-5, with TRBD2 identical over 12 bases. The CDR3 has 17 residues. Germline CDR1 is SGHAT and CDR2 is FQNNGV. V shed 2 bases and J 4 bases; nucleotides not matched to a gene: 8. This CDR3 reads CASSLPTSGGSGETQYF. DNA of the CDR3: TGTGCCAGCAGCTTACCAACTAGCGGGGGGTCAGGAGAGACCCAGTACTTC.

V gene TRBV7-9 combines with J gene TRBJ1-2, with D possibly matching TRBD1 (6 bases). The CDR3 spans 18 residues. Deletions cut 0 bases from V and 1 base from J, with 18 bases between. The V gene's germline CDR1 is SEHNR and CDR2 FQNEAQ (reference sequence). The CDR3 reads CASSLAHSTGPFNYGYTF. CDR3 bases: TGTGCCAGCAGCTTAGCGCATAGTACAGGGCCCTTTAACTATGGCTACACCTTC. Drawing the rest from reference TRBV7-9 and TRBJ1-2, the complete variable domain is DTGVSQNPRHKITKRGQNVTFRCDPISEHNRLYWYRQTLGQGPEFLTYFQNEAQLEKSRLLSDRFSAERPKGSFSTLEIQRTEQGDSAMYLCASSLAHSTGPFNYGYTFGSGTRLTVV.